A selection of T cell receptor beta chains follows, all from one sample in a study of control samples from healthy donors and cancer patients. Assay: immunoSEQ multiplex PCR; the TCRdb copy retains only in-frame clones and omits some. This sample yields over 100,000 clones, of which approximately 90% are seen a single time; 3.5% to 4.5% belongs to the top ten. The sequencing sample was made of blood. These receptor sequences come from a human donor in good health. The donor label of this sample is uncertain. CDR3s include the opening cysteine and the closing phenylalanine or tryptophan. Each record gives: clone size, D gene, V gene, J gene, CDR3 DNA, CDR3 protein. A D gene is named only where the DNA matches it firmly. Clone size is stated in some rows and not others, as once, few, many or a class when expanded.

size: .
D: .
V: TRBV20-1
J: TRBJ1-1
DNA: TGCAGTGCCGCTACTACTGAAGCTTTCTTT
CDR3: CSAATTEAFF

size: once
D: TRBD2
V: TRBV18
J: TRBJ2-1
DNA: TGTGCCAGCTCACCAACACCGGGACTAGGGTCTAATGAGCAGTTCTTC
CDR3: CASSPTPGLGSNEQFF

size: .
D: .
V: TRBV6-6
J: TRBJ1-2
DNA: TGTGCCAGCAGCCGATACTACGGGACCCAGGCTAACTATGGCTACACCTTC
CDR3: CASSRYYGTQANYGYTF

size: .
D: .
V: TRBV1
J: TRBJ1-2
DNA: TGCACCAGCAGCCAAGATCACCCGGGACATGGCGATGGCTACACCTTC
CDR3: CTSSQDHPGHGDGYTF

size: .
D: TRBD1
V: TRBV3-1/TRBV3-2
J: TRBJ2-3
DNA: TGTGCCAGCAGCCAAGCCGGGACAGGGGCTGAAGATACGCAGTATTTT
CDR3: CASSQAGTGAEDTQYF

size: .
D: TRBD1
V: TRBV6-4
J: TRBJ1-4
DNA: TGTGCCAGCAGTAGTGGACAGGAGGGTGAAAAACTGTTTTTT
CDR3: CASSSGQEGEKLFF

size: .
D: .
V: TRBV10-3
J: TRBJ2-7
DNA: TGTGCCATCAGTGCCACGGGGTCTCGATCCTACGAGCAGTACTTC
CDR3: CAISATGSRSYEQYF

size: .
D: .
V: TRBV2
J: TRBJ2-4
DNA: TGTGCCAGCAGTGTAACGGGATCAGGCATTCAGTACTTC
CDR3: CASSVTGSGIQYF

size: .
D: TRBD1
V: TRBV19
J: TRBJ1-4
DNA: TGTGCCAGTAGAGGAGGGGGCATAGAAAAACTGTTTTTT
CDR3: CASRGGGIEKLFF

size: .
D: .
V: TRBV7-9
J: TRBJ1-4
DNA: TGTGCCAGCAGCCGGGACACCAAGCATGAAAAACTGTTTTTT
CDR3: CASSRDTKHEKLFF

size: .
D: TRBD1
V: TRBV11-2
J: TRBJ1-6
DNA: TGTGCCAGCAGCCCCTGGACAGGGGATTCACCCCTCCACTTT
CDR3: CASSPWTGDSPLHF

size: .
D: .
V: TRBV20-1
J: TRBJ1-2
DNA: TGCAGTGCTAGTGACGCGGGGCGGGGAAATGGCTACACCTTC
CDR3: CSASDAGRGNGYTF

size: .
D: TRBD2
V: TRBV5-1
J: TRBJ2-3
DNA: TGCGCCAGCAGCCGGGGACTAGCGGGGGGGCCAGATACGCAGTATTTT
CDR3: CASSRGLAGGPDTQYF

size: .
D: .
V: TRBV18
J: TRBJ2-3
DNA: TGTGCCAGCTCACCAACTTTAGACACTCGCACAGATACGCAGTATTTT
CDR3: CASSPTLDTRTDTQYF

size: .
D: .
V: TRBV24-1
J: TRBJ1-5
DNA: TGTGCCACCGGGGTGCGTCAGCCCCAGCATTTT
CDR3: CATGVRQPQHF

size: .
D: .
V: TRBV6-4
J: TRBJ2-2
DNA: TGTGCCAGCAGTGGTGACGAGGCCGGGGAGCTGTTTTTT
CDR3: CASSGDEAGELFF

size: .
D: .
V: TRBV28
J: TRBJ1-2
DNA: TGTGCCAGCAGTTTGGGGCAGAATTATGGCTACACCTTC
CDR3: CASSLGQNYGYTF

size: .
D: .
V: TRBV5-5
J: TRBJ1-4
DNA: TGTGCCAGCAATCAACAGGGAGTGACAACTAATGAAAAACTGTTTTTT
CDR3: CASNQQGVTTNEKLFF

size: .
D: .
V: TRBV2
J: TRBJ2-3
DNA: TGTGCCAGCAGTCCGCCTAGCTTCACGGTCACAGATACGCAGTATTTT
CDR3: CASSPPSFTVTDTQYF

size: .
D: TRBD1
V: TRBV6-2/TRBV6-3
J: TRBJ1-5
DNA: TGTGCCAGCAGTTACTCGAGGACAGGGCAGCCCCAGCATTTT
CDR3: CASSYSRTGQPQHF

size: once
D: .
V: TRBV6-5
J: TRBJ1-1
DNA: TGTGCCAGCAGTACATGGGCCCCCCAGGGTGCTTTCTTT
CDR3: CASSTWAPQGAFF

size: .
D: .
V: TRBV6-5
J: TRBJ1-4
DNA: TGTGCCTCCTGGGAGGCAGGTTACGGTGAAAAACTGTTTTTT
CDR3: CASWEAGYGEKLFF

size: .
D: TRBD2
V: TRBV5-1
J: TRBJ2-1
DNA: TGCGCCAGCAGCTTTCTAGCGGGGGACGACAATGAGCAGTTCTTC
CDR3: CASSFLAGDDNEQFF

size: .
D: .
V: TRBV19
J: TRBJ1-2
DNA: TGTGCCAGTAGCCCCGGGACACCACCTTTCGCCTATGGCTACACCTTC
CDR3: CASSPGTPPFAYGYTF

size: .
D: .
V: TRBV12-3/TRBV12-4
J: TRBJ1-1
DNA: TGTGCCAGCAGTGAAAGGGGCACTGAAGCTTTCTTT
CDR3: CASSERGTEAFF

size: .
D: .
V: TRBV30
J: TRBJ1-2
DNA: TGTGCCTGGAGACGGGACGGATACTATGGCTACACCTTC
CDR3: CAWRRDGYYGYTF

size: .
D: .
V: TRBV19
J: TRBJ2-3
DNA: TGTGCCAGTACGGGTGCAACGTTCACAGATACGCAGTATTTT
CDR3: CASTGATFTDTQYF

size: .
D: .
V: TRBV6-6
J: TRBJ1-2
DNA: TGTGCCAGCAGTCCACGGGGGGCAGGGAGAGGAGGAAATTATGGCTACACCTTC
CDR3: CASSPRGAGRGGNYGYTF

size: .
D: TRBD2
V: TRBV5-1
J: TRBJ2-5
DNA: TGCGCCAGCAGCTCTTGGACTAGTAAAGAGACCCAGTACTTC
CDR3: CASSSWTSKETQYF

size: .
D: TRBD1
V: TRBV11-3
J: TRBJ1-1
DNA: TGTGCCAGCAGCTTAGGGACAGGGATCGACACTGAAGCTTTCTTT
CDR3: CASSLGTGIDTEAFF

size: .
D: .
V: TRBV2
J: TRBJ1-2
DNA: TGTGCCAGCAGTGAAGTTTATCGGGGGTTACAGGGCTACACCTTC
CDR3: CASSEVYRGLQGYTF

size: .
D: TRBD1
V: TRBV19
J: TRBJ1-1
DNA: TGTGCCAGTAATCCAGGGACAGGAATTTTGACTGAAGCTTTCTTT
CDR3: CASNPGTGILTEAFF

size: .
D: .
V: TRBV24-1
J: TRBJ2-3
DNA: TGTGCCACCAGTGATAGACAGACAGATACGCAGTATTTT
CDR3: CATSDRQTDTQYF

size: .
D: TRBD1
V: TRBV7-3
J: TRBJ2-3
DNA: TGTGCCAGCAGCTTATTAGGGACAGGGGTCACAGATACGCAGTATTTT
CDR3: CASSLLGTGVTDTQYF

size: .
D: TRBD1
V: TRBV2
J: TRBJ2-7
DNA: TGTGCCAGCAGCTTCGTGACAGGGGGCCACGAGCAGTACTTC
CDR3: CASSFVTGGHEQYF

size: .
D: TRBD1
V: TRBV4-2
J: TRBJ1-3
DNA: TGTGCCAGCAGCCCGACCACAGGGGGAACTGGAAACACCATATATTTT
CDR3: CASSPTTGGTGNTIYF

size: few
D: .
V: TRBV14
J: TRBJ1-5
DNA: TGTGCCACCGCGGCGGAGCCCCAGCATTTT
CDR3: CATAAEPQHF

size: .
D: .
V: TRBV7-3
J: TRBJ1-1
DNA: TGTGCCAGCAGCTTAACGGGGGGCCGGCGCACTGAAGCTTTCTTT
CDR3: CASSLTGGRRTEAFF

size: .
D: TRBD1
V: TRBV5-1
J: TRBJ2-7
DNA: TGCGCCAGCAGCGTCGGACAGGGGTTCGGCGAGCAGTACTTC
CDR3: CASSVGQGFGEQYF

size: .
D: .
V: TRBV19
J: TRBJ1-2
DNA: TGTGCCAGTAGTATAAGGGGCGGTGGCTACACCTTC
CDR3: CASSIRGGGYTF

size: .
D: .
V: TRBV9
J: TRBJ1-1
DNA: TGTGCCAGCAGCCCGTCTCCCAGGCACACTGAAGCTTTCTTT
CDR3: CASSPSPRHTEAFF

size: .
D: .
V: TRBV11-1
J: TRBJ1-2
DNA: TGTGCCAGCAGCTTACTTACAGGGAACTATGGCTACACCTTC
CDR3: CASSLLTGNYGYTF

size: .
D: .
V: TRBV7-8
J: TRBJ2-5
DNA: TGTGCCAGCAGCTTGCAGGGGCCTCTTCAAGAGACCCAGTACTTC
CDR3: CASSLQGPLQETQYF

size: once
D: .
V: TRBV2
J: TRBJ2-3
DNA: TGTGCCAGCAGTGAAGATGAGGGGGATAGGGGCACAGATACGCAGTATTTT
CDR3: CASSEDEGDRGTDTQYF

size: .
D: .
V: TRBV14
J: TRBJ2-1
DNA: TGTGCCAGCAGCCAAGACAGTTACAATGAGCAGTTCTTC
CDR3: CASSQDSYNEQFF

size: .
D: .
V: TRBV4-2
J: TRBJ1-4
DNA: TGTGCCAGCAGCCAAGACCTTTTAGGGACCATTAATGAAAAACTGTTTTTT
CDR3: CASSQDLLGTINEKLFF

size: .
D: .
V: TRBV30
J: TRBJ2-3
DNA: TGTGCCTGGATGACTAGGACAGCCCTTGGGGATACGCAGTATTTT
CDR3: CAWMTRTALGDTQYF

size: .
D: .
V: TRBV6-1
J: TRBJ2-3
DNA: TGTGCCAGCAGTGAAGTCGGTGGAAGTTCAGATACGCAGTATTTT
CDR3: CASSEVGGSSDTQYF

size: .
D: .
V: TRBV5-8
J: TRBJ1-2
DNA: TGTGCCAGCAGCTCCTACGGGACCCCGACCTGGGGCTACACCTTC
CDR3: CASSSYGTPTWGYTF

size: .
D: TRBD2
V: TRBV10-3
J: TRBJ2-1
DNA: TGTGCCATCTCGGGACTAGCTAACAATGAGCAGTTCTTC
CDR3: CAISGLANNEQFF

size: .
D: .
V: TRBV2
J: TRBJ2-1
DNA: TGTGCCAGCAGATCTCCCGACAGCTATTATAGCTCCTACAATGAGCAGTTCTTC
CDR3: CASRSPDSYYSSYNEQFF

size: .
D: .
V: TRBV10-3
J: TRBJ2-2
DNA: TGTGCCATCAGTGAAGTACGGACACACACCGGGGAGCTGTTTTTT
CDR3: CAISEVRTHTGELFF

size: .
D: .
V: TRBV5-5
J: TRBJ2-5
DNA: TGTGCCAGCAGCCAGGGCTCGTACCAAGAGACCCAGTACTTC
CDR3: CASSQGSYQETQYF

size: once
D: TRBD1
V: TRBV2
J: TRBJ1-5
DNA: TGTGCCAGCAGGGTTAAGGTTAGGGACAGTCAGTATAGCAATCAGCCCCAGCATTTT
CDR3: CASRVKVRDSQYSNQPQHF

size: .
D: .
V: TRBV6-5
J: TRBJ1-1
DNA: TGTGCCAGCAGCCGGATCAGGGGTACTGAAGCTTTCTTT
CDR3: CASSRIRGTEAFF

size: .
D: TRBD1
V: TRBV2
J: TRBJ1-2
DNA: TGTGCCAGCAGTGGACAGGGTTGGTTAGGCACCTTC
CDR3: CASSGQGWLGTF